The subject of this entry is one T cell receptor beta chain. The data stem from a study of identifying expanded T cells in peripheral blood. This table comes from immunoSEQ multiplex PCR, and its TCRdb copy is limited to in-frame clones, with some not included. Among around 80,000 clones, 90% were seen once, and the ten largest hold more than 2.5%. CDR3 length equals 13 residues. Germline CDR1 is SGHVS and CDR2 is FQNEAQ. Deletions cut 2 bases from V and 2 bases from J, with 7 bases between. Material for sequencing was blood. The genes are TRBV7-8 and TRBJ2-7; D not certain. The TCR originated in a person aged 18 to 75 in good health. The CDR3: CASSLSPTYEQYF. The CDR3 DNA is TGTGCCAGCAGCTTAAGCCCCACCTACGAGCAGTACTTC.